This record concerns one TCR beta chain sequence. The sample originates from a study of blood T cell repertoires in COVID-19. Looking at the study overall: Whether acute or convalescent, the COVID-19 samples came from the United States, Italy and Spain.

Among Cohort 3 donors, those recovered had two negative PCRs, clearance, or symptom resolution. CDR3 length equals 14 residues. CDR1 is MNHEY, CDR2 SMNVEV, per germline (reference sequence). Trimming removed 3 bases from V and 3 bases from J; junction bases left unmatched: 3. Assay used: immunoSEQ multiplex PCR; TCRdb lists only in-frame clones, some missing. The data show hundreds of thousands of clones, 85% to 95% seen once. The genes are TRBV27 and TRBJ2-3, with TRBD2 identical over 7 bases. The receptor comes from a woman under 30 who had recovered from COVID-19. Sequencing was performed on PBMCs or T cells enriched from blood (not recorded which). CDR3 in DNA: TGTGCCAGCAGTTTCAGAGCGGGGACAGATACGCAGTATTTT. Amino acid sequence: CASSFRAGTDTQYF.